Sequencing of this T cell receptor beta chain was carried out in a study of blood T cell repertoires in COVID-19. Study information: Donors in the United States, Italy and Spain gave samples during acute or convalescent COVID-19. PBMCs, B-cell-depleted T cells, or T cells provided the cDNA or gDNA that made up the material.

This clone was seen a single time. CDR3 size: 17 residues. Germline assignment: CDR1 SGHNT and CDR2 YYREEE (reference sequence). Trimming removed 3 bases from V and 0 bases from J; junction bases left unmatched: 6. Per the authors' pipeline: Amplification with reference gene primers provided the estimates of nucleated cell counts. The protocol was immunoSEQ multiplex PCR, while the TCRdb copy is restricted to in-frame clones and leaves out a portion. V and J calls and clone size are given by that table; D and trimming were obtained from the DNA. The data contain tens of thousands of clones, approximately 85% of them singletons.

This chain joins TRBV5-4 and TRBJ1-3, with 10 bases identical to TRBD1. The sample comprised peripheral blood. The sequence came from a human donor in a cohort sampled during active COVID-19. The CDR3 DNA sequence: TGTGCCAGCAGCTGGGGGACAGGGGTCAGCTCTGGAAACACCATATATTTT. Its translation is CASSWGTGVSSGNTIYF. The variable domain in full, completed from reference TRBV5-4 and TRBJ1-3, reads ETGVTQSPTHLIKTRGQQVTLRCSSQSGHNTVSWYQQALGQGPQFIFQYYREEENGRGNFPPRFSGLQFPNYSSELNVNALELDDSALYLCASSWGTGVSSGNTIYFGEGSWLTVV.